These 30 T cell receptor beta chains originate from one sample sequenced in a study of T cells expressing NK-cell markers. No DNA is given; TCRdb re-called the 5' RACE reads and lists each CDR3 protein once. The table lists hundreds of thousands of distinct CDR3 sequences, with around 5.3% in the top ten. The sequenced material came from blood T cells: a sorted CD56 or NKG2C T cell subset, CD4+ or CD8+ T cells, or bulk PBMC T cells (not recorded which). These receptors came from a man aged 18-75 years in good health.

V is TRBV6-2 or TRBV6-3 and J is TRBJ2-1; TCRdb indicates TRBD2, and absent DNA this call remains unverified. The V gene's germline CDR1 is MNHEY and CDR2 SVGEGT. This CDR3 has 12 residues. CDR3: CASSERGNEQFF.

The V call is TRBV7-8, the J call TRBJ2-5. Germline V gene data show CDR1 as SGHVS and CDR2 as FQNEAQ. This CDR3 is 13 amino acids long. The chain's CDR3 is CASSPQRGETQYF.

V and J are TRBV27 and TRBJ2-3; the TCRdb call, TRBD1, lacks DNA for checking. There are 16 residues in the CDR3. Germline CDR1 is MNHEY and CDR2 is SMNVEV (reference sequence). CDR3 sequence: CASSLEQGLSTDTQYF.

The CDR3 sequence: CASVTGGAGGRETQYF. V usage is TRBV6-5 and J usage is TRBJ2-5; as DNA is missing, the TRBD2 call by TCRdb cannot be tested. This CDR3 is 16 amino acids long. The germline V gene has CDR1 MNHEY and CDR2 SVGAGI.

The rearrangement uses TRBV5-1 and TRBJ2-1; TCRdb's D gene call, TRBD1, goes unchecked for lack of DNA. The germline CDR1 and CDR2 sequences are SGHRS and YFSETQ. The CDR3 totals 15 residues. The CDR3 loop is CASSLRQGAQGEQFF.

CDR3 sequence reads: CAITRTAAVHEQYF. This chain joins TRBV10-3 and TRBJ2-7; the D call of TRBD1 rests on TCRdb alone, since no DNA is present to check it. The CDR3 is 14 amino acids. Germline V gene lookup returns CDR1 ENHRY and CDR2 SYGVKD.

The V and J genes are TRBV5-1 and TRBJ2-5; the D call from TCRdb, TRBD2, cannot be confirmed without DNA. The CDR3 runs to 17 residues. Germline loops: CDR1 SGHRS, CDR2 YFSETQ. The CDR3 sequence: CASSRRGAGGPQETQYF.

V and J are TRBV6-1 and TRBJ2-2; TCRdb outputs TRBD2, but without DNA this stays unchecked. Looked up from germline, CDR1 is MNHNS and CDR2 is SASEGT. This CDR3 has 14 residues. The CDR3 loop reads CASKAGGGTGELFF.

V usage is TRBV7-2 and J usage is TRBJ1-4. Germline-derived CDR1 and CDR2 are SGHTA and FQGNSA. This CDR3 has 15 residues. CDR3 protein: CASSDQRGSNEKLFF.

The chain uses TRBV11-2 and TRBJ2-5. Germline CDR1 reads SGHAT; CDR2 reads FQNNGV. The CDR3 spans 15 residues. The CDR3 region is CASSRLGSGQETQYF.

V and J are TRBV14 and TRBJ1-1; TCRdb returns TRBD1, unconfirmable since there is no DNA. CDR1 is SGHDN, CDR2 FVKESK, per germline. CDR3 length: 17 residues. The CDR3 protein is CASSQETAQGDKTEAFF.

This sequence joins TRBV7-7 and TRBJ2-5; no DNA is available, so the TRBD1 call from TCRdb remains unchecked. Germline CDR1 SSHAT, CDR2 FNYEAQ (reference sequence). There are 14 residues in the CDR3. The chain's CDR3 is CASSPQGWQETQYF.

V gene TRBV7-9 combines with J gene TRBJ2-5. The CDR3 sequence is 15 residues long. Germline CDR1 SEHNR, CDR2 FQNEAQ (reference sequence). The CDR3 sequence is CASSLTFAPQETQYF. The variable domain in full, completed from reference TRBV7-9 and TRBJ2-5, reads DTGVSQNPRHKITKRGQNVTFRCDPISEHNRLYWYRQTLGQGPEFLTYFQNEAQLEKSRLLSDRFSAERPKGSFSTLEIQRTEQGDSAMYLCASSLTFAPQETQYFGPGTRLLVL.

The chain combines TRBV5-1 with TRBJ2-1; TCRdb's assignment of TRBD1 cannot be checked, as there is no DNA. The CDR3 totals 15 residues. Germline CDR1 reads SGHRS; CDR2 reads YFSETQ. Here the CDR3 reads CASSLSPGLINEQFF. The variable domain in full, with the rest retrieved from reference TRBV5-1 and TRBJ2-1, is KAGVTQTPRYLIKTRGQQVTLSCSPISGHRSVSWYQQTPGQGLQFLFEYFSETQRNKGNFPGRFSGRQFSNSRSEMNVSTLELGDSALYLCASSLSPGLINEQFFGPGTRLTVL.

V and J are TRBV20-1 and TRBJ1-5; the D gene TCRdb calls, TRBD1, cannot be checked with no DNA. This CDR3 has 16 residues. Germline CDR1 reads DFQATT; CDR2 reads SNEGSKA (reference sequence). The CDR3: CSAVGLGYGVNQPQHF.

The V gene is TRBV28, the J gene TRBJ1-1. The V gene's germline CDR1 is MDHEN and CDR2 SYDVKM. This CDR3 is built from 12 residues. CDR3 sequence reads: CASGIIARLAFF. The entire variable domain, with the rest obtained from reference TRBV28 and TRBJ1-1, is as follows: DVKVTQSSRYLVKRTGEKVFLECVQDMDHENMFWYRQDPGLGLRLIYFSYDVKMKEKGDIPEGYSVSREKKERFSLILESASTNQTSMYLCASGIIARLAFFGQGTRLTVV.

This chain uses TRBV4-1 with TRBJ1-2; TCRdb gives TRBD1 as the D gene, but with no DNA this cannot be confirmed. CDR3 length: 14 amino acids. Germline V gene sequence: CDR1 MGHRA, CDR2 YSYEKL. Here the CDR3 reads CASSQDPGINGYTF.

The chain uses TRBV4-2 and TRBJ2-1; TCRdb gives TRBD2 as the D gene, but with no DNA this cannot be confirmed. Germline CDR1 reads LGHNA; CDR2 reads YNFKEQ. This CDR3 has 17 residues. CDR3 sequence reads: CASSRAYGTSGGNEQFF.

This chain links TRBV20-1 with TRBJ2-2; TCRdb calls TRBD1, which cannot be checked without DNA. The germline CDR1 and CDR2 sequences are DFQATT and SNEGSKA (reference sequence). The CDR3 length is 14 residues. The CDR3 is CSARRDPLGGELFF.

The genes are TRBV5-1 and TRBJ1-2; the D gene TCRdb calls, TRBD1, cannot be checked with no DNA. Germline CDR1 reads SGHRS; CDR2 reads YFSETQ. The CDR3 consists of 14 residues. CDR3 region: CASSFSTGEGGYTF.

The genes are TRBV6-2 or TRBV6-3 and TRBJ1-1; TCRdb outputs TRBD1, but without DNA this stays unchecked. Germline assignment: CDR1 MNHEY and CDR2 SVGEGT. CDR3 size: 14 residues. CDR3: CATNMDSSGTEAFF.

The rearrangement joins TRBV5-6 to TRBJ2-7; TCRdb outputs TRBD2, but without DNA this stays unchecked. CDR3 length: 15 residues. Germline CDR1 SGHDT, CDR2 YYEEEE. The chain's CDR3 is CASSLGWRGVDEQYF.

The chain has TRBV11-1 and TRBJ1-2; checking the TCRdb D call of TRBD1 is not possible without DNA. The CDR3 totals 17 residues. The germline V gene encodes CDR1 SGHAT and CDR2 FQDESV (reference sequence). CDR3 amino acids: CASSFQADRGSNYGYTF.

The chain joins TRBV19 to TRBJ2-2; TCRdb's D call, TRBD1, is unchecked because there is no DNA. The CDR3 is 16 residues long. Germline V gives CDR1 LNHDA, CDR2 SQIVND (reference sequence). CDR3 in amino acids: CASTNPGMKFTGELFF.

The J gene is TRBJ1-5, the V gene TRBV20-1; TCRdb's D call, TRBD1, is unchecked because there is no DNA. Looked up from germline, CDR1 is DFQATT and CDR2 is SNEGSKA (reference sequence). The CDR3 consists of 15 residues. The CDR3: CSASALGGIGQPQHF.

The chain couples TRBV10-3 to TRBJ2-3; the D call from TCRdb, TRBD2, cannot be confirmed without DNA. This CDR3 is 15 amino acids long. CDR1 ENHRY and CDR2 SYGVKD come from the germline V gene. CDR3 in amino acids: CAISGQSPGTDTQYF.

This chain links TRBV9 with TRBJ2-2; TCRdb's D call, TRBD2, is unchecked because there is no DNA. The CDR3 extends over 15 amino acids. Germline V gives CDR1 SGDLS, CDR2 YYNGEE. This CDR3 reads CASSVSPWGTGELFF.

V gene TRBV7-2 combines with J gene TRBJ2-5. Germline lookup yields CDR1 SGHTA and CDR2 FQGNSA. This CDR3 has 13 amino acids. CDR3 sequence: CASSPHTWETQYF.

The chain combines TRBV10-3 with TRBJ1-2. Germline loops: CDR1 ENHRY, CDR2 SYGVKD. This CDR3 is built from 13 residues. The CDR3 loop reads CAISQGSEFGYTF.

The CDR3 is CASRQRGGRGELFF. The V and J genes are TRBV28 and TRBJ2-2; without DNA, the TCRdb call of TRBD1 cannot be checked. There are 14 residues in the CDR3. Germline V gene data show CDR1 as MDHEN and CDR2 as SYDVKM. Full variable domain (remainder filled in from reference TRBV28 and TRBJ2-2): DVKVTQSSRYLVKRTGEKVFLECVQDMDHENMFWYRQDPGLGLRLIYFSYDVKMKEKGDIPEGYSVSREKKERFSLILESASTNQTSMYLCASRQRGGRGELFFGEGSRLTVL.